This T cell receptor (beta chain) was captured by sequencing in a study of OX40 agonist ivuxolimab in advanced cancers. For the study at large: Dose-escalation cases comprised hepatocellular carcinoma, melanoma, renal cell or head and neck cancer.

Data came from immunoSEQ multiplex PCR; TCRdb stores just in-frame clones and leaves some out. This sample carries approximately 77,000 clones, 92% of them seen once, and the ten largest clones take 0.5% to 0.6%. The receptor was derived from an adult with an advanced solid tumor such as melanoma, head and neck, liver or kidney cancer. The specimen comprised CD4+ or CD8+ T cells sorted from blood, sampled in a trial of the OX40 agonist ivuxolimab.

In DNA form, the CDR3 reads TGTGCCAGCAGCGTAGCACCAGGGCATGCCTACGAGCAGTACTTC. Its protein is CASSVAPGHAYEQYF. The V gene is TRBV9, the J gene TRBJ2-7, with D perhaps matching TRBD1 (5 bases). This CDR3 comprises 15 residues. Germline V gene lookup returns CDR1 SGDLS and CDR2 YYNGEE. V was trimmed by 0 bases and J by 2 bases, leaving 12 bases between them.